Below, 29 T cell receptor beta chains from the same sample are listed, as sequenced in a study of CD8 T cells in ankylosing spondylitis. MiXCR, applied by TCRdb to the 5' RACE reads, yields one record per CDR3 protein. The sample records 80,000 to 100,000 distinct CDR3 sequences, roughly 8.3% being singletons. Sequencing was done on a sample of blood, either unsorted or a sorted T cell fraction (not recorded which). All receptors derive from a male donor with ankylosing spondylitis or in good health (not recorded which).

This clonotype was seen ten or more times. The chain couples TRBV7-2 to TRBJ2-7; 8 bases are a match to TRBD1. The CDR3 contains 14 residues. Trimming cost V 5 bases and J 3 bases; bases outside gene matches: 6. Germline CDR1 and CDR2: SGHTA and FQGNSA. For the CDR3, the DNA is TGTGCCAGCAGCAAGGACAGGGAATTCTACGAGCAGTACTTC. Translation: CASSKDREFYEQYF.

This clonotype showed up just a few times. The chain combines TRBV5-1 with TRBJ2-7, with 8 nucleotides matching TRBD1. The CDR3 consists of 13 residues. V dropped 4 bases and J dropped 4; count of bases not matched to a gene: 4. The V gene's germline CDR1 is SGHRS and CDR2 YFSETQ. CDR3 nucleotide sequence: TGCGCCAGCAGCCCGGGACAGGTTTACGAGCAGTACTTC. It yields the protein CASSPGQVYEQYF.

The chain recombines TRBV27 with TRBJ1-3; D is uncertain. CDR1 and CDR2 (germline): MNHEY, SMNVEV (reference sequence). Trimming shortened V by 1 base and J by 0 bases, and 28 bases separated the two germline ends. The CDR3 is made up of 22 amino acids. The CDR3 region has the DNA TGTGCCAGCAGTTTATGGGTCCCCCGGGGTCTTGCGGAAACACGCTCTGGAAACACCATATATTTT. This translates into CASSLWVPRGLAETRSGNTIYF.

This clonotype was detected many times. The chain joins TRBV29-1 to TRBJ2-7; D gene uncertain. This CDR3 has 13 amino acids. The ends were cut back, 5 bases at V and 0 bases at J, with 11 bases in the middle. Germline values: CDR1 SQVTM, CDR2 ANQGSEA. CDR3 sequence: CSVQFLSSYEQYF. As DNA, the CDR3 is TGCAGCGTTCAATTCCTTAGCTCCTACGAGCAGTACTTC.

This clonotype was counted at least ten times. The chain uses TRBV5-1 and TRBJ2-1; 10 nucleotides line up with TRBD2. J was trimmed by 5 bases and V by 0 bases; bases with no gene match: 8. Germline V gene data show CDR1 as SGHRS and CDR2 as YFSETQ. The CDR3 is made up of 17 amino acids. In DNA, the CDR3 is TGCGCCAGCAGCTTGGGACCTAGCGGGAGTAGCAACAATGAGCAGTTCTTC. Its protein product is CASSLGPSGSSNNEQFF.

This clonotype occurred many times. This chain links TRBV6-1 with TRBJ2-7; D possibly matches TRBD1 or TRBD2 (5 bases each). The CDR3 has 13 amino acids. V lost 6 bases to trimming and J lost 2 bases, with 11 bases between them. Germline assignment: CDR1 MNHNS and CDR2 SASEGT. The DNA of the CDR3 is TGTGCCAGCAGAGGGACCGCTACCTACGAGCAGTACTTC. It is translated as CASRGTATYEQYF.

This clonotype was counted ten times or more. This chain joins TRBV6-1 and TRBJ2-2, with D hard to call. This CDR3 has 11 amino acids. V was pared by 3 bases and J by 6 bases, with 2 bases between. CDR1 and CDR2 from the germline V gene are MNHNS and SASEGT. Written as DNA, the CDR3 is TGTGCCAGCAGTGAGGCCGGGGAGCTGTTTTTT. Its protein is CASSEAGELFF.

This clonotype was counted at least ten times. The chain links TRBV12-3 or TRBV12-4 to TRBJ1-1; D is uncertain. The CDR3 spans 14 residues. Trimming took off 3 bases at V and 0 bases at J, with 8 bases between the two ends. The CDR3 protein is CASSFGRLNTEAFF. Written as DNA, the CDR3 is TGTGCCAGCAGTTTCGGCAGATTGAACACTGAAGCTTTCTTT.

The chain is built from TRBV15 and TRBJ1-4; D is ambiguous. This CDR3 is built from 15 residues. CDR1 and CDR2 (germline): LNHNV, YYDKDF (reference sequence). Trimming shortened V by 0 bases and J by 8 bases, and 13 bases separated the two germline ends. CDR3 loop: CATSRDLGLEEKLFF. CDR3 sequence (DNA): TGTGCCACCAGCAGAGATTTAGGGTTAGAGGAAAAACTGTTTTTT.

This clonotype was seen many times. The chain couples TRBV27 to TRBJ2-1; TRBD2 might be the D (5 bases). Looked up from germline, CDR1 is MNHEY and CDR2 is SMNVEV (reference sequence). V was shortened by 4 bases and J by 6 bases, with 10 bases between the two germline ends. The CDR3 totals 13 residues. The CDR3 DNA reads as TGTGCCAGCAGTTGGGCCGGGATCAATGAGCAGTTCTTC. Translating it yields CASSWAGINEQFF.

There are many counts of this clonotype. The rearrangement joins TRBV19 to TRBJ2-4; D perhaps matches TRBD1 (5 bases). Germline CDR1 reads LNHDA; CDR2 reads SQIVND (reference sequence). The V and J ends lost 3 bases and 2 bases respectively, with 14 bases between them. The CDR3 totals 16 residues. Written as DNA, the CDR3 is TGTGCCAGTAGTATTGCAGGGCACGGGTCCAAAAACATTCAGTACTTC. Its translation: CASSIAGHGSKNIQYF.

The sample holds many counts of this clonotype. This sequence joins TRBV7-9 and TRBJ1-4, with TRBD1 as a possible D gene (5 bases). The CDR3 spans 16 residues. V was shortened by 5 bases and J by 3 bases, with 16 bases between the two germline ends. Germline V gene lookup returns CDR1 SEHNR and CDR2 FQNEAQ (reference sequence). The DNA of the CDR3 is TGTGCCAGCAGCCTGCCCCGGGGGATCTCTAATGAAAAACTGTTTTTT. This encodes CASSLPRGISNEKLFF. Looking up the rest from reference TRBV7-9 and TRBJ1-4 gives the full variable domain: DTGVSQNPRHKITKRGQNVTFRCDPISEHNRLYWYRQTLGQGPEFLTYFQNEAQLEKSRLLSDRFSAERPKGSFSTLEIQRTEQGDSAMYLCASSLPRGISNEKLFFGSGTQLSVL.

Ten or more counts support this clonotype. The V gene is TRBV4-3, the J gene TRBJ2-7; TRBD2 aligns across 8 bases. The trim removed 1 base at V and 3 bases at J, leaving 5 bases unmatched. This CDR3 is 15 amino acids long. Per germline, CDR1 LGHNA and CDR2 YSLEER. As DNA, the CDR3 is TGCGCCAGCAGCCAAGGAACTAGCGGAGACTACGAGCAGTACTTC. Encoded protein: CASSQGTSGDYEQYF.

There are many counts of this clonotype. The chain's CDR3 is CASSLAGRSEEDYNEQFF. The CDR3 DNA sequence: TGTGCCAGCAGCTTAGCAGGTAGATCGGAGGAAGACTACAATGAGCAGTTCTTC. The chain carries TRBV11-1 and TRBJ2-1; tentatively, D is TRBD2 (5 bases). V lost 0 bases, J lost 3 bases, and 18 bases lay in between. Germline V gene sequence: CDR1 SGHAT, CDR2 FQDESV (reference sequence). This CDR3 has 18 residues.

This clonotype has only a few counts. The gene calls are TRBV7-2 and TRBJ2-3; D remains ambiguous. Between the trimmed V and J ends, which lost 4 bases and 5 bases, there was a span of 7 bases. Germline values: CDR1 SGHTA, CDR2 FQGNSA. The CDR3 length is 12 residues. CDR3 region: CASSSTLDTQYF. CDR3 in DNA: TGTGCCAGCAGCTCAACGTTAGATACGCAGTATTTT.

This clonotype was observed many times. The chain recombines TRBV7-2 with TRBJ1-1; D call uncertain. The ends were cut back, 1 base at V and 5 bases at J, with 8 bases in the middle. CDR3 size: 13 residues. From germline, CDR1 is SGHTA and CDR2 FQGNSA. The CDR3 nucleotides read TGTGCCAGCAGCTTAGTTAGGGATACTGAAGCTTTCTTT. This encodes CASSLVRDTEAFF.

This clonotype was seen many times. The CDR3, as DNA: TGTGCCAGCAGTTTATCCGGGATTGGTGGCGAGCAGTACTTC. It yields the protein CASSLSGIGGEQYF. The chain recombines TRBV27 with TRBJ2-7, with a tentative D call TRBD2 (5 bases). The germline V gene encodes CDR1 MNHEY and CDR2 SMNVEV (reference sequence). The V end was cut by 0 bases, the J end by 6 bases, with 12 bases between. This CDR3 has 14 residues.

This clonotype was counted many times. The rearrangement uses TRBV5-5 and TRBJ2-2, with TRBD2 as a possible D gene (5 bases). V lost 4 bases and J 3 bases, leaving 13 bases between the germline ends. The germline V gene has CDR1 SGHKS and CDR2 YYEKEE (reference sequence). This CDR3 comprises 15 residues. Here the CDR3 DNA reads TGTGCCAGCAGCCCATGGAGGACGGACACCGGGGAGCTGTTTTTT. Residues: CASSPWRTDTGELFF.

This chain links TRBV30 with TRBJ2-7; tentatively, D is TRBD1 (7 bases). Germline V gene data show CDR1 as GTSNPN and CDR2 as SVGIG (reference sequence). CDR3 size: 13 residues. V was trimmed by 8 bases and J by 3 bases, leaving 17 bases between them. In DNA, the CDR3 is TGTGCCGGTAACCGCGGGACAGACTACGAGCAGTACTTC. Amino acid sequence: CAGNRGTDYEQYF.

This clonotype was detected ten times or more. The CDR3 loop is CASSPGVGTSGANVLTF. CDR3 DNA: TGTGCCAGCTCACCAGGGGTGGGTACCTCTGGGGCCAACGTCCTGACTTTC. This rearrangement joins TRBV18 to TRBJ2-6; D not certain. Trimming pared 2 bases from V and 0 bases from J, leaving 11 bases between. This CDR3 comprises 17 residues. Germline V lookup: CDR1 KGHSH, CDR2 LQKENI.

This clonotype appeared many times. The CDR3 bases are TGTGCCAGTAGTATGGGGCAGGAGCTAGCGGGAGACAATGAGCAGTTCTTC. This codes for CASSMGQELAGDNEQFF. The chain uses TRBV19 and TRBJ2-1, with 10 bases aligning to TRBD2. This CDR3 is 17 amino acids long. Germline trimming cut 3 bases from V and 5 bases from J; bases unmatched to any gene: 10. Per germline, CDR1 LNHDA and CDR2 SQIVND (reference sequence).

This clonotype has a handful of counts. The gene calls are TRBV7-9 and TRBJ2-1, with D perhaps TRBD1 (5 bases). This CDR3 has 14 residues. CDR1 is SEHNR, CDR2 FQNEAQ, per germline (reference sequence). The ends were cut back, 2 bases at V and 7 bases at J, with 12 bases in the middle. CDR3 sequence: CASSLMGPGNEQFF. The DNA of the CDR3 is TGTGCCAGCAGCTTAATGGGGCCGGGTAATGAGCAGTTCTTC.

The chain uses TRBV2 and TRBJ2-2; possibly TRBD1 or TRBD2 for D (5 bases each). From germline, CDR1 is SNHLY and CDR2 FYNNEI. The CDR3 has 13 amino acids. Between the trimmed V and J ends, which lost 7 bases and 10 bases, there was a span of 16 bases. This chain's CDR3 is CASKGTVFEELFF. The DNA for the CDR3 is TGTGCCAGCAAGGGGACGGTGTTCGAGGAGCTGTTTTTT.

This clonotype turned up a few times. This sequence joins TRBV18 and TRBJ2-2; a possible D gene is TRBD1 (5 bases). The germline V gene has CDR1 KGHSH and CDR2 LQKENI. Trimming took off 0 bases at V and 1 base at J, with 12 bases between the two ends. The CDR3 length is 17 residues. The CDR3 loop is CASSPPAKGLNTGELFF. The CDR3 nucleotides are TGTGCCAGCTCACCACCGGCGAAGGGGCTGAACACCGGGGAGCTGTTTTTT.

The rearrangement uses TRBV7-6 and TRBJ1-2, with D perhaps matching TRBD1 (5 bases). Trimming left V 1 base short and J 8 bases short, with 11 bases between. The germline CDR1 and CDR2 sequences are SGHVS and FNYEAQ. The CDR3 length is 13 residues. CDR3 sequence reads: CASSLEQDRGYTF. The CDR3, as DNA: TGTGCCAGCAGCTTAGAACAGGACCGCGGCTACACCTTC.

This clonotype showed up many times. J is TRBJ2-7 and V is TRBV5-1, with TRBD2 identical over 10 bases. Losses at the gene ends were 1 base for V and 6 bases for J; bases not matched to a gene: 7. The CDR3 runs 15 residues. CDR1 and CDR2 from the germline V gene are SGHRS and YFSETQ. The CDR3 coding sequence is TGCGCCAGCAGCTTGTTCCTAGCGGGAGATTCCGAGCAGTACTTC. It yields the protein CASSLFLAGDSEQYF.

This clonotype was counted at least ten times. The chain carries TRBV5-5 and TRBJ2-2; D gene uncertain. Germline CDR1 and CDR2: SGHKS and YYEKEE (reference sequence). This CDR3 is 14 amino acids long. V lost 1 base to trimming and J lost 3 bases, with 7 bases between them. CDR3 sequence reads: CASSLTGDTGELFF. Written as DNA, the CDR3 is TGTGCCAGCAGCTTGACGGGCGACACCGGGGAGCTGTTTTTT.

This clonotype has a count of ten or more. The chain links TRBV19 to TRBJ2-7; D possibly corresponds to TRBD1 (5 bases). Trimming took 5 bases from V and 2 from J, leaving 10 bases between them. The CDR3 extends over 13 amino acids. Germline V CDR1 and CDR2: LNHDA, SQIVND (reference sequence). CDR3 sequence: CASSAGPAYEQYF. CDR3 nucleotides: TGTGCCAGTAGTGCAGGGCCAGCCTACGAGCAGTACTTC. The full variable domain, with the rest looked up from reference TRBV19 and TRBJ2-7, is DGGITQSPKYLFRKEGQNVTLSCEQNLNHDAMYWYRQDPGQGLRLIYYSQIVNDFQKGDIAEGYSVSREKKESFPLTVTSAQKNPTAFYLCASSAGPAYEQYFGPGTRLTVT.

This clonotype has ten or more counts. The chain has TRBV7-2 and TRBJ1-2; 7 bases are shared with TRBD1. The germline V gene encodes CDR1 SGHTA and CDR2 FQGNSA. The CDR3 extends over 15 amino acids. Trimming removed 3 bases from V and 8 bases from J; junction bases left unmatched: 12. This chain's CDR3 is CASSLSRQGLGGYTF. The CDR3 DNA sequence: TGTGCCAGCAGCTTGTCGAGACAGGGTCTCGGAGGCTACACCTTC.